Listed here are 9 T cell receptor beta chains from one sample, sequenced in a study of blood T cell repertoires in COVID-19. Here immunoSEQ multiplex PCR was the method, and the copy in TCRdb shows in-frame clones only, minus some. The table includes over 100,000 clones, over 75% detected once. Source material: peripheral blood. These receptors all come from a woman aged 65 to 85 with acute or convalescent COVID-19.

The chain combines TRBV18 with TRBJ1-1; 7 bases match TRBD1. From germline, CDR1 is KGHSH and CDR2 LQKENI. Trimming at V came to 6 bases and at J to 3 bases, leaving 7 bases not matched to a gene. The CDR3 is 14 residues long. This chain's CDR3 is CASSLQGSYTEAFF. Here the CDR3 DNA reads TGTGCCAGCTCCCTACAGGGGTCGTACACTGAAGCTTTCTTT.

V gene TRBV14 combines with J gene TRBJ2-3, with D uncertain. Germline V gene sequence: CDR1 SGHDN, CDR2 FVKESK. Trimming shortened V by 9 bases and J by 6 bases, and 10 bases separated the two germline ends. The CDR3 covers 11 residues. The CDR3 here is CARRDTDTQYF. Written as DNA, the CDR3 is TGTGCCAGAAGAGATACGGATACGCAGTATTTT.

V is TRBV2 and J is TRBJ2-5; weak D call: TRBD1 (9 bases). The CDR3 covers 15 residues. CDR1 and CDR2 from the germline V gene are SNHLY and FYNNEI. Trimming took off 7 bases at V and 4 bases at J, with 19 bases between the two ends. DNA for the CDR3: TGTGCCAGCATGGAACAGGGGGCGGGGGGAGAGACCCAGTACTTC. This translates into CASMEQGAGGETQYF.

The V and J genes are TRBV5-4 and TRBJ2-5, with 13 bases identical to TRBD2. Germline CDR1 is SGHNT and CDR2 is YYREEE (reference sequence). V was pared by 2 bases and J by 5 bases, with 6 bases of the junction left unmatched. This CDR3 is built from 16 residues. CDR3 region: CASSFRLAGGLETQYF. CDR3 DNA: TGTGCCAGCAGCTTTAGACTAGCGGGGGGCCTGGAGACCCAGTACTTC.

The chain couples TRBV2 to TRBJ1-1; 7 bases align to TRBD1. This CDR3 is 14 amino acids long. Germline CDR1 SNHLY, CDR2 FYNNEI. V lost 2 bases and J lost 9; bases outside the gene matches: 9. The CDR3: CASSEYRGWSKAFF. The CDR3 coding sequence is TGTGCCAGCAGTGAATACAGGGGCTGGTCTAAAGCTTTCTTT.

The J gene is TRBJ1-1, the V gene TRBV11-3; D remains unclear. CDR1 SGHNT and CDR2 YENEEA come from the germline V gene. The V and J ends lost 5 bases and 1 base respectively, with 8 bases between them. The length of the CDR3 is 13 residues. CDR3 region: CASSREGNTEAFF. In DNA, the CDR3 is TGTGCCAGCAGCCGGGAGGGGAACACTGAAGCTTTCTTT.

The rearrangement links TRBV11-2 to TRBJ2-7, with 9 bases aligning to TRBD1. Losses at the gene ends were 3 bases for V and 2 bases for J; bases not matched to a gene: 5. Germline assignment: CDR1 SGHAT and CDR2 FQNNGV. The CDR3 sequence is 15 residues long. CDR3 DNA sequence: TGTGCCAGCAGCTTTCCCGGGGACAGGGCCTACGAGCAGTACTTC. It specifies CASSFPGDRAYEQYF.

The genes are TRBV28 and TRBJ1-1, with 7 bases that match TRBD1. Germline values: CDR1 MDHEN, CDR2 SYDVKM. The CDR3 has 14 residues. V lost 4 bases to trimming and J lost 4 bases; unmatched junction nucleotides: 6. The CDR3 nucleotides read TGTGCCAGCAGTTCGACAGGGTTGGGCACTGAAGCTTTCTTT. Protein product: CASSSTGLGTEAFF.

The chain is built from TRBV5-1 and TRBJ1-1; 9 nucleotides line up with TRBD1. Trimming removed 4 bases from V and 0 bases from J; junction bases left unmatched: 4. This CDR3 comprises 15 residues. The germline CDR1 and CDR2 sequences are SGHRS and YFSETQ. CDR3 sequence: CASSPDRGMNTEAFF. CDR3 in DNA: TGCGCCAGCAGCCCGGACAGGGGTATGAACACTGAAGCTTTCTTT.